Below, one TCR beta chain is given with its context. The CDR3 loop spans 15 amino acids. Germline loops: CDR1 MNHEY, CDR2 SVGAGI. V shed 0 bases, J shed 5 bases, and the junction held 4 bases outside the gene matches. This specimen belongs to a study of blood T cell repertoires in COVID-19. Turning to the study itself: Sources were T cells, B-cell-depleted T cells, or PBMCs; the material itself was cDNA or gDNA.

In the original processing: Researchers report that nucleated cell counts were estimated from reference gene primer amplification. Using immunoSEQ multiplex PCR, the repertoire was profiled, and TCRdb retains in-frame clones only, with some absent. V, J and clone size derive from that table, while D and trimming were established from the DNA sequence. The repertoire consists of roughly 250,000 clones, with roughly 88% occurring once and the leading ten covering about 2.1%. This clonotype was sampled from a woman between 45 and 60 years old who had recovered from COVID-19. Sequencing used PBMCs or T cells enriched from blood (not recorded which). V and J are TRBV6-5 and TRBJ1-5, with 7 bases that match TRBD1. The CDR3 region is CASSYSKGGHQPQHF. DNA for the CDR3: TGTGCCAGCAGTTACTCGAAAGGGGGCCATCAGCCCCAGCATTTT.